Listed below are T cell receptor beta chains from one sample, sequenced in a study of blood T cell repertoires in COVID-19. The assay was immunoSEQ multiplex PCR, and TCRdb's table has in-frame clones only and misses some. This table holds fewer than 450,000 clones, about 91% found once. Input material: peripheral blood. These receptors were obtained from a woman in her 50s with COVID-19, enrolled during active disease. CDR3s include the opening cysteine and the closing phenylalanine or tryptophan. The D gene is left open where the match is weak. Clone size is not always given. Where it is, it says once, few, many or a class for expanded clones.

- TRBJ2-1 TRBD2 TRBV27 TGTGCCAGCAGCCTTCCCGGGGGGTCCTACAATGAGCAGTTCTTC CASSLPGGSYNEQFF
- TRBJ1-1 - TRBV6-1 TGTGCCAGCAGTGATAATGCAGGGGTAGGCACTGAAGCTTTCTTT CASSDNAGVGTEAFF
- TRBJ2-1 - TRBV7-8 TGTGCCAGCAGCTCCGGGACAATTAGCTACAATGAGCAGTTCTTC CASSSGTISYNEQFF
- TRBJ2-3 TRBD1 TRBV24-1 TGTGCCACCAGTCTCAGGGGGCGGGATACGCAGTATTTT CATSLRGRDTQYF
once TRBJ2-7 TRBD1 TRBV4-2 TGTGCCAGCAGCCAATTGGCGGATTGGCAGGGGGCAAGATACGAGCAGTACTTC CASSQLADWQGARYEQYF
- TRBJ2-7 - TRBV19 TGTGCCAGTAGTATTGACACCCTCTACGAGCAGTACTTC CASSIDTLYEQYF
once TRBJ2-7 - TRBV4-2 TGTGCCAGCAGCCTACGGACCGGGAACGAGCAGTACTTC CASSLRTGNEQYF
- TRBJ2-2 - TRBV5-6 TGTGCCAGCAGCTTTCACGAGACAGGTTACCCCGGGGAGCTGTTTTTT CASSFHETGYPGELFF
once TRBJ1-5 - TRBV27 TGTGCCAGCAGTCCCTATGGGGGGGCGAATGATCAGCCCCAGCATTTT CASSPYGGANDQPQHF
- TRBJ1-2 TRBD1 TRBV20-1 TGCAGTTCACAGGGGAACTATGGCTACACCTTC CSSQGNYGYTF
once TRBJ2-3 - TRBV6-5 TGTGCCAGCAGTCCGACACGGAGCACAGATACGCAGTATTTT CASSPTRSTDTQYF
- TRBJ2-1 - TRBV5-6 TGTGCCAGCAGCTCCACCGTTCGGACAGTGAGGGAGTCCTACAATGAGCAGTTCTTC CASSSTVRTVRESYNEQFF
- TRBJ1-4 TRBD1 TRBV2 TGTGCCAGCAGTCGACAGGGCGATGAAAAACTGTTTTTT CASSRQGDEKLFF
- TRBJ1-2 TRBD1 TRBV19 TGTGCCAGTAGTATTTTTTGGACAGGACGACAGATCTATGGCTACACCTTC CASSIFWTGRQIYGYTF
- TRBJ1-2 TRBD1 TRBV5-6 TGTGCCAGCTATAACGGCAGGGGGCTTCCGCGCCCAACCTATGGCTACACCTTC CASYNGRGLPRPTYGYTF
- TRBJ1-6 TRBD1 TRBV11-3 TGTGCCAGCAGCTACTCCCCTCCCCCCGGGACAGGCGACCCACCCCTCCACTTT CASSYSPPPGTGDPPLHF
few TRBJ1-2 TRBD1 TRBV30 TGTGCCTGGGACAGGGAGTCTAAGTATGGCTACACCTTC CAWDRESKYGYTF
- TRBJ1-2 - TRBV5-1 TGCGCCAGCAGCTCGCGCGTAGATGGCTACACCTTC CASSSRVDGYTF
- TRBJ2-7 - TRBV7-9 TGTGCCAGCAGCCCCCGCAGCGACTGGAGCTCCTACGAGCAGTACTTC CASSPRSDWSSYEQYF
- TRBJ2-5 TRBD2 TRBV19 TGTGCCAGTAGTATCTATTCCCCTGGATTAGCGGGGGCAGGGGAGACCCAGTACTTC CASSIYSPGLAGAGETQYF
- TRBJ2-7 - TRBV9 TGTGCCAGCAGCGTAGGCTATGACAGCAGCTCCTACGAGCAGTACTTC CASSVGYDSSSYEQYF
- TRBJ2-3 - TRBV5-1 TGCGCCAGCAGCTTACCGGGACTCGGAGATACGCAGTATTTT CASSLPGLGDTQYF
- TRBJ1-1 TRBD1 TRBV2 TGTGCCAACGACAGGGCCCCGAACACTGAAGCTTTCTTT CANDRAPNTEAFF
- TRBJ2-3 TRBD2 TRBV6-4 TGTGCCAGCAGTGGACTAGCTTTTGAGAGGGAGGGGCAGTATTTT CASSGLAFEREGQYF
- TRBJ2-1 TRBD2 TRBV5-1 TGCGCCAGCAGCTTGGGACTAGCGGGGGGGCTGTACAATGAGCAGTTCTTC CASSLGLAGGLYNEQFF
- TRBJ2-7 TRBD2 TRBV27 TGTGCCAGCAGTTTAAGGTCCGGGGGGGCCTACGAGCAGTACTTC CASSLRSGGAYEQYF
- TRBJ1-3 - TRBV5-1 TGCGCCAGCAGCTTGGACAGAAACCCTCGAAACACCATATATTTT CASSLDRNPRNTIYF
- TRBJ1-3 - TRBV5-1 TGCGCCAGCAGCCTAGGGGGAACTGGAAACACCATATATTTT CASSLGGTGNTIYF
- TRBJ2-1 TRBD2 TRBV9 TGTGCCAGCAGCCCCACCAGTTCCAGCGGGGGTTGGGATGAGCAGTTCTTC CASSPTSSSGGWDEQFF
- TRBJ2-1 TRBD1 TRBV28 TGTGCCAGCGGCTTGACCGGGACAGCCTACAATGAGCAGTTCTTC CASGLTGTAYNEQFF
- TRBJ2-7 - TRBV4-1 TGCGCCAGCAGCCCGGGGAGGAGGGGATACGAGCAGTACTTC CASSPGRRGYEQYF
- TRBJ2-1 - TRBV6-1 TGTGCCAGCAGTGAAGACAGGGACAATGAGCAGTTCTTC CASSEDRDNEQFF
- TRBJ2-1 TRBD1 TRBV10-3 TGTGCCATCAGTGATAGTAGCCGGCAGGGGGTGTACAATGAGCAGTTCTTC CAISDSSRQGVYNEQFF
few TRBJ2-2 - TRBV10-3 TGTGCCATCGGGGCGGCCACCGGGGAGCTGTTTTTT CAIGAATGELFF
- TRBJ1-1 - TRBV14 TGTGCCAGCAGCCTTTTAATTCGTACTCCCCCCATGAACACTGAAGCTTTCTTT CASSLLIRTPPMNTEAFF
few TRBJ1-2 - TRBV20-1 TGCAGTGCTAGTAATAGGGGGTCCGGCTACACCTTC CSASNRGSGYTF
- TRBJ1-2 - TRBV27 TGTGCCAGCAGTTTATCTCGGACAGTTAACTATGGCTACACCTTC CASSLSRTVNYGYTF
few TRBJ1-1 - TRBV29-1 TGCAGCGCTGGGAGGAGAGACACTGAAGCTTTCTTT CSAGRRDTEAFF
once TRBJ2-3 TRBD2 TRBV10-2 TGCGCCAGCAGTGAGAAACATCTGGCTAGCGGCAGCACAGATACGCAGTATTTT CASSEKHLASGSTDTQYF
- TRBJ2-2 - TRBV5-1 TGCGCCAGCCACACCACCGGGGAGCTGTTTTTT CASHTTGELFF
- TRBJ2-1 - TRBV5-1 TGCGCCAGCAGCTCCCCCGCGAACGCGGAGCAGTTCTTC CASSSPANAEQFF
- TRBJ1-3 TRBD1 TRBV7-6 TGTGCCAGCAGCTTATCAGGGGGAAGGTCTGGAAACACCATATATTTT CASSLSGGRSGNTIYF